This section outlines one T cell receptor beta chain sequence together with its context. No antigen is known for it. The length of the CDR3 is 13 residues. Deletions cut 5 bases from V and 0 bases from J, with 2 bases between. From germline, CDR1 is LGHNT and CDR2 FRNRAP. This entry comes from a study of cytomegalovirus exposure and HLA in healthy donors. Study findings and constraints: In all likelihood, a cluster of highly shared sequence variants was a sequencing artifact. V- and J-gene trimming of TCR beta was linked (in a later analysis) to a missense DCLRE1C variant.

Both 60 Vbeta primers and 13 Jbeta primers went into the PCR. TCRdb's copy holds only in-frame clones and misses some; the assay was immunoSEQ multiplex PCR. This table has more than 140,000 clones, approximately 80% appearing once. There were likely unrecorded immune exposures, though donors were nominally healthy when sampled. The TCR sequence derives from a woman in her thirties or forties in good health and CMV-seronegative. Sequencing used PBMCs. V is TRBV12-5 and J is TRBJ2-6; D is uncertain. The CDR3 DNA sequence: TGTGCTAGTGGTCACTCTGGGGCCAACGTCCTGACTTTC. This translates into CASGHSGANVLTF.